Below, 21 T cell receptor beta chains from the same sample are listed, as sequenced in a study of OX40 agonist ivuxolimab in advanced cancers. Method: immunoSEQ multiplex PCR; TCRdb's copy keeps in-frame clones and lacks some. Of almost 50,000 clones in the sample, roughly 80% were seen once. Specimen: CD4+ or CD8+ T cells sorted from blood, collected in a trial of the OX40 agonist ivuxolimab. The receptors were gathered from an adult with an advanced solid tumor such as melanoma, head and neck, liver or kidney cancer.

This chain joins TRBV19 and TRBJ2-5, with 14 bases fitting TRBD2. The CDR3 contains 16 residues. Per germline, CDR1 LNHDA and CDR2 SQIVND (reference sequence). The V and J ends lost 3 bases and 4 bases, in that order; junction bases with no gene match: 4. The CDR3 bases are TGTGCCAGTAGTATCGGGACTAGCGGGAGAGGAGAGACCCAGTACTTC. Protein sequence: CASSIGTSGRGETQYF.

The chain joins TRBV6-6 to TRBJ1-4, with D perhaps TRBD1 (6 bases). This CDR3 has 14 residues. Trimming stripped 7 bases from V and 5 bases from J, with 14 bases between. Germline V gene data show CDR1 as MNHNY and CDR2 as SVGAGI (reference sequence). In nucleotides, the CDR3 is TGTGCCAGCAATAAGGACAGCGAGAATGAAAAACTGTTTTTT. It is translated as CASNKDSENEKLFF.

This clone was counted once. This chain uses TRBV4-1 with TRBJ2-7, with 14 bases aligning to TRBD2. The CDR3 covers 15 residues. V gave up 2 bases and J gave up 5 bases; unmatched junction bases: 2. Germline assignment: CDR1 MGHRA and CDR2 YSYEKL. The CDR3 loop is CASSQPTSGRDEQYF. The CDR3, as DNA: TGCGCCAGCAGCCAACCGACTAGCGGGAGGGACGAGCAGTACTTC.

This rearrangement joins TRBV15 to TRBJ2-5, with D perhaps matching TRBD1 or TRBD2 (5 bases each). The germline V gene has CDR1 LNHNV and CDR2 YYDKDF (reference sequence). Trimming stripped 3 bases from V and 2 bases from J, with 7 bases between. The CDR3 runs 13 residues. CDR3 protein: CATSRWGQETQYF. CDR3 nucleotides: TGTGCCACCAGCAGGTGGGGGCAAGAGACCCAGTACTTC.

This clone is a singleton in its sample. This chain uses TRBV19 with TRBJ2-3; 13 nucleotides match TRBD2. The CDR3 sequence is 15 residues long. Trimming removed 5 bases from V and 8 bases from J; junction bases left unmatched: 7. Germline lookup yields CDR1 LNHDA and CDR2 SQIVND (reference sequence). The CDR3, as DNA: TGTGCCAGTAGTCCGAGGACTAGCGGGAGTGGTACGCAGTATTTT. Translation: CASSPRTSGSGTQYF.

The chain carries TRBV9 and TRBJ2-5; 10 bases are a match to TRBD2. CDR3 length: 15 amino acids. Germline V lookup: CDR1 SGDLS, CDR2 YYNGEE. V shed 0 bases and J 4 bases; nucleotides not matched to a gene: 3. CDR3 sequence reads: CASSVASGRVETQYF. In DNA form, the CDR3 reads TGTGCCAGCAGCGTAGCCAGCGGGAGGGTAGAGACCCAGTACTTC.

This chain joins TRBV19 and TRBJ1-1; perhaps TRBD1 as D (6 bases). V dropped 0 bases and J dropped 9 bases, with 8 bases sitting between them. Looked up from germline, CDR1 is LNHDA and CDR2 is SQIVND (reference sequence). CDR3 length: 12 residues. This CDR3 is CASSIDQGQAFF. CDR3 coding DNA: TGTGCCAGTAGTATAGATCAGGGGCAAGCTTTCTTT.

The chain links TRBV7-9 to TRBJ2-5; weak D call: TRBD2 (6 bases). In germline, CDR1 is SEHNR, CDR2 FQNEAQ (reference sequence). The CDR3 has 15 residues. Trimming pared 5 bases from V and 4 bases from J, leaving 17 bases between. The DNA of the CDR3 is TGTGCCAGCAGCCGAGAGGAGGGGCGTATAGAGACCCAGTACTTC. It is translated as CASSREEGRIETQYF.

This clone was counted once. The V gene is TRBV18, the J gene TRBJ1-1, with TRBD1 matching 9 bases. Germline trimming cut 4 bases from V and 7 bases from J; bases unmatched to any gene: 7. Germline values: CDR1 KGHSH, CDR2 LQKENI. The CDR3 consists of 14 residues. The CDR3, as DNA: TGTGCCAGCTCACGTAGGACAGGGGCGAATGAAGCTTTCTTT. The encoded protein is CASSRRTGANEAFF.

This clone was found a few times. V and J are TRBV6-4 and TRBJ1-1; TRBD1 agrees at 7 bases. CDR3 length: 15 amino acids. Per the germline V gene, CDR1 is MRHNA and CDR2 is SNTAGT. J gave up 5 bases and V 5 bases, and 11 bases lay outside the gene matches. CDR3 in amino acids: CASSPGGGRVTEAFF. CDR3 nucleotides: TGTGCCAGCAGTCCGGGAGGGGGCCGTGTTACTGAAGCTTTCTTT.

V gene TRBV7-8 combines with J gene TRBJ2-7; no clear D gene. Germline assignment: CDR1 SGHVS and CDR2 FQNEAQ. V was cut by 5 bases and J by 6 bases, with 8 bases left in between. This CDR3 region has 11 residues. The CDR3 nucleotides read TGTGCCAGCAGCACCAGTCCCGAGCAGTACTTC. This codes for CASSTSPEQYF.

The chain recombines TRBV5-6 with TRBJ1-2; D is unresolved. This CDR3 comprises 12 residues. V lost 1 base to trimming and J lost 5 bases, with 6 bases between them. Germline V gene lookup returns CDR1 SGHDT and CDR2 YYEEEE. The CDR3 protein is CASSLWDYGYTF. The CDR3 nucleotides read TGTGCCAGCAGCTTGTGGGATTATGGCTACACCTTC.

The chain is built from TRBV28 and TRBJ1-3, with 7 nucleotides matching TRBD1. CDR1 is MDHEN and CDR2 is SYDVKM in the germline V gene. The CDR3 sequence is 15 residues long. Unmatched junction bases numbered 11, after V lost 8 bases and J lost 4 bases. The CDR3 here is CASVEGTARGNTIYF. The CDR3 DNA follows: TGTGCCAGCGTAGAGGGGACAGCTCGCGGAAACACCATATATTTT.

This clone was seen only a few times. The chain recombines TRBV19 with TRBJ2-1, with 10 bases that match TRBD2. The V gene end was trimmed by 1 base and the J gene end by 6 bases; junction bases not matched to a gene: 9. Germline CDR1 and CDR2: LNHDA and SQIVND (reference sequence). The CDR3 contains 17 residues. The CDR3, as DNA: TGTGCCAGTAGTATAGTCGCCTGGACTAGCGGCATCAATGAGCAGTTCTTC. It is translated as CASSIVAWTSGINEQFF.

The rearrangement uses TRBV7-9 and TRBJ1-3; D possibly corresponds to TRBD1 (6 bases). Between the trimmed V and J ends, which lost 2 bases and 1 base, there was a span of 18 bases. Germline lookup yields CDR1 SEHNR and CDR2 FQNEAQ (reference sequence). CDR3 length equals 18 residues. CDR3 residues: CASSLSDTQGWSGNTIYF. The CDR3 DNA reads TGTGCCAGCAGCTTATCGGATACACAGGGCTGGTCTGGAAACACCATATATTTT.

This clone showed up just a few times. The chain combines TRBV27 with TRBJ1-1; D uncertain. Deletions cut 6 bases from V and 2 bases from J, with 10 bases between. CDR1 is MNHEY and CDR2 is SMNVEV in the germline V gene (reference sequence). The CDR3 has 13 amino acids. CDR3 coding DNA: TGTGCCAGCAGCTTGCTTCTTAACACTGAAGCTTTCTTT. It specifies CASSLLLNTEAFF.

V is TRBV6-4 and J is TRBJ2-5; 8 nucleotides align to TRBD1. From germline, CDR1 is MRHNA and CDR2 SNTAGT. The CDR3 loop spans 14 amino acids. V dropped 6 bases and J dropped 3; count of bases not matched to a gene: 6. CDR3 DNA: TGTGCCAGCAGGAGGACAGGGACAAAAGAGACCCAGTACTTC. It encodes CASRRTGTKETQYF.

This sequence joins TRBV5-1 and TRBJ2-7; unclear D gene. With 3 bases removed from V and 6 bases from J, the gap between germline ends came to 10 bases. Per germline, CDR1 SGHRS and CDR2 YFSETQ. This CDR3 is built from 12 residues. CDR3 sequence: CASSSPGPEQYF. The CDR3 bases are TGCGCCAGCAGCTCCCCCGGACCCGAGCAGTACTTC.

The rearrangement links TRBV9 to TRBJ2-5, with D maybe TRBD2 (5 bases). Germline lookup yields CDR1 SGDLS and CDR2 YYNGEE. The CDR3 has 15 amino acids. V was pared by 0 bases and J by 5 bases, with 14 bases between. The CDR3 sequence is CASSVEWGARETQYF. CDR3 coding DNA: TGTGCCAGCAGCGTAGAGTGGGGAGCCCGGGAGACCCAGTACTTC.

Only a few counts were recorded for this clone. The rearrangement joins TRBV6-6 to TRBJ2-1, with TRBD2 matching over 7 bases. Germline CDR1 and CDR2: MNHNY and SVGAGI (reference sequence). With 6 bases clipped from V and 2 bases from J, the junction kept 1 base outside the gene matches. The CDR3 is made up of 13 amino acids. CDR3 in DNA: TGTGCCAGCAGCCTAGCGGCCTACAATGAGCAGTTCTTC. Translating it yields CASSLAAYNEQFF.

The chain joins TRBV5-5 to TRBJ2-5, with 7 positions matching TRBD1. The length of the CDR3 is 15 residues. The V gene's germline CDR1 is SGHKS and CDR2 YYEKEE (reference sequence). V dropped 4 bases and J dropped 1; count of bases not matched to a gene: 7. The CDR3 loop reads CASSRGGPIQETQYF. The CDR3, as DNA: TGTGCCAGCAGCCGAGGGGGCCCTATCCAAGAGACCCAGTACTTC.